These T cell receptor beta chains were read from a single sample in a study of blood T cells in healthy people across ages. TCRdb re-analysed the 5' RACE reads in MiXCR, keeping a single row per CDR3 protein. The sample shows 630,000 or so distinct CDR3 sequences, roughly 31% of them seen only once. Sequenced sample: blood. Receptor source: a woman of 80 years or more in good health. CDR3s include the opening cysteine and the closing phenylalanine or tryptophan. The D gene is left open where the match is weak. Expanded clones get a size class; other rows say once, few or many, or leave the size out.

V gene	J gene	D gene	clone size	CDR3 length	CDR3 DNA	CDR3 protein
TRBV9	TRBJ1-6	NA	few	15	TGTGCCAGCAGCACCTCCGGGAACACTAATTCACCCCTCCACTTT	CASSTSGNTNSPLHF
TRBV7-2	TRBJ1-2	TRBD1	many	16	TGTGCCAGCAGCTTAGGCGCCCTTACAGGGGGTCATGGCTACACCTTC	CASSLGALTGGHGYTF
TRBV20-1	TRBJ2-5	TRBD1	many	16	TGCAGTGCTAGAGATCCCAGGACAGGGAAAAGCGAGACCCAGTACTTC	CSARDPRTGKSETQYF
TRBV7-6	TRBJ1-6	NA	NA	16	TGTGCCAGCAGCTCGGACCAGGGTGGGGATAATTCACCCCTCCACTTT	CASSSDQGGDNSPLHF
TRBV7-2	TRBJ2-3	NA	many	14	TGTGCCAGCAGCTTGGTCAGTAGCACAGATACGCAGTATTTT	CASSLVSSTDTQYF
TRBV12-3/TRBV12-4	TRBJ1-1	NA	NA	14	TGTGCCAGCAGTCGGGACGGGAAGAACACTGAAGCTTTCTTT	CASSRDGKNTEAFF
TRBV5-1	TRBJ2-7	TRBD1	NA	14	TGCGCCAGCGGCCCGACAGGGAGATCCTACGAGCAGTACTTC	CASGPTGRSYEQYF
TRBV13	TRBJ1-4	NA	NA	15	TGTGCCAGCAGCCATGCCGGGACCTGGAATGAAAAACTGTTTTTT	CASSHAGTWNEKLFF
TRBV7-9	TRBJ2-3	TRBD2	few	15	TGTGCCAGCAGCTTAGGTGGGGGGGTCACAGATACGCAGTATTTT	CASSLGGGVTDTQYF
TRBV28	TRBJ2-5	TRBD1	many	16	TGTGCCAGCAGTCCTAGGACAGGGGCCGTCCGAGAGACCCAGTACTTC	CASSPRTGAVRETQYF
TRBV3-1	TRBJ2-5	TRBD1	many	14	TGTGCCAGCAGCCATCACAGGGGACAAGAGACCCAGTACTTC	CASSHHRGQETQYF
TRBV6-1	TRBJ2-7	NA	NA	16	TGTGCCAGCAGTGAAGCCTTGAGTAGGGCTCGCTACGAGCAGTACTTC	CASSEALSRARYEQYF
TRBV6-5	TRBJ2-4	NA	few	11	TGTGCCAGCAGGGGCGATAAAGAGCGGTACTTC	CASRGDKERYF
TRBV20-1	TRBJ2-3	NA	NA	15	TGCAGTGCCGTCCCCCGGGACTCGAACACAGATACGCAGTATTTT	CSAVPRDSNTDTQYF
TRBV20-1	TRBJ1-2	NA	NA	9	TGCAGTGCCTTCTATGGCTACACCTTC	CSAFYGYTF
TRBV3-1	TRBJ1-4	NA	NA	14	TGTGCCAGCAGCCAAGAAGTCCGGGAAGAAAAACTGTTTTTT	CASSQEVREEKLFF
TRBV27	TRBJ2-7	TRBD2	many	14	TGTGCCAGCAGTCGGGGGGGGACAAACTACGAGCAGTACTTC	CASSRGGTNYEQYF
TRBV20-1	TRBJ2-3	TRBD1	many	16	TGCAGTGCGCCTTCATCAGGGGGCGCGAGCACAGATACGCAGTATTTT	CSAPSSGGASTDTQYF
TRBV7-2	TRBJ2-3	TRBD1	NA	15	TGTGCCAGCAGCTTGGGAAGGACAGGGAGAGATACGCAGTATTTT	CASSLGRTGRDTQYF
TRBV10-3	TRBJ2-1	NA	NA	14	TGTGCCATCAGTGAGATGGGGGGTAGGGAGACCCAGTTCTTC	CAISEMGGRETQFF
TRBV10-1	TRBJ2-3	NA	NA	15	TGCGCCAGCAGTGAGCAAGGCGGTAACACAGATACGCAGTATTTT	CASSEQGGNTDTQYF
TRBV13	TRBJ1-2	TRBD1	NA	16	TGTGCCAGCAGCTATAGGGGGACAGGGACCTACTATGGCTACACCTTC	CASSYRGTGTYYGYTF
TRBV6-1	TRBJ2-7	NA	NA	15	TGTGCCAGCAGTGAATCTGGCTCGTACTCCTACGAGCAGTACTTC	CASSESGSYSYEQYF
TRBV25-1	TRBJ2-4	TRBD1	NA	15	TGTGCCAGCAGTGAATGTGAGACAGGGTCTAAAGGGCAGTACTTC	CASSECETGSKGQYF
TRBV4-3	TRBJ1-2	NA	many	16	TGCGCCAGCAGCCAAGATCGGGGAACTGGGAACTATGGCTACACCTTC	CASSQDRGTGNYGYTF
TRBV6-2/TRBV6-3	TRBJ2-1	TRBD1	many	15	TGTGCCAGCAGTCCCCAGGACAGGGTCGGTAATGAGCAGTTCTTC	CASSPQDRVGNEQFF
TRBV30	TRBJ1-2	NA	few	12	TGTGCCTGTTCAGTCGCTAACTATGGCTACACCTTC	CACSVANYGYTF
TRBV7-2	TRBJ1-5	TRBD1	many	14	TGTGCCAGCAGCAACCGGGACAGGGGACGGCCCCAGCATTTT	CASSNRDRGRPQHF
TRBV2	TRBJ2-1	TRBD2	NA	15	TGTGCCAGCAGTGACCCTAGCGGGTACTACAATGAGCAGTTCTTC	CASSDPSGYYNEQFF
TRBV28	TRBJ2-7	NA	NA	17	TGTGCCAGCAGACCTGGTGACCGGGGTCCAGTCTCCTACGAGCAGTACTTC	CASRPGDRGPVSYEQYF
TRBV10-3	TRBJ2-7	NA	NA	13	TGTGCCATCAGTGATCCGGGGCACCTCGAGCAGTACTTC	CAISDPGHLEQYF
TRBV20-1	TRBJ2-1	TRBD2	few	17	TGCAGTGCTAGGGGACTAGCGGGGTCCAACTCCTACAATGAGCGGTTCTTC	CSARGLAGSNSYNERFF
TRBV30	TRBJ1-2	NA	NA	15	TGTGCCTGGAGTGTACACCGGGGGTCAGTCTATGGCTACACCTTC	CAWSVHRGSVYGYTF
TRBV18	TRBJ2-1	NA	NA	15	TGTGCCAGCTCCCTATCCGGGACATATGGGAATGAGCAGTTCTTC	CASSLSGTYGNEQFF
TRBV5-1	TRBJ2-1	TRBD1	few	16	TGCGCCAGCAGCCTTACCGGGACAGATATTTACAATGAGCAGTTCTTC	CASSLTGTDIYNEQFF
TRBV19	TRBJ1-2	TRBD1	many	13	TGTGCCAGTATCCTCCAGGGGGGCTATGGCTACACCTTC	CASILQGGYGYTF
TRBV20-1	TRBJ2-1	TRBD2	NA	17	TGCAGTGCCGTGGGACTAGCGGGAAAAACCTCCTACAATGAGCAGTTCTTC	CSAVGLAGKTSYNEQFF
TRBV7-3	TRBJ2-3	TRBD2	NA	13	TGTGCCAGCAGCCGGGGGGTTACAGATACGCAGTATTTT	CASSRGVTDTQYF
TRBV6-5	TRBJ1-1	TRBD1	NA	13	TGTGCCAACAGTTGGGCAGGGGGCACTGAAGCTTTCTTT	CANSWAGGTEAFF
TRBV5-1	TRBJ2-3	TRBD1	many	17	TGCGCCAGCAGCTTGGATCAGGGGGCCTTAGGGGCAGATACGCAGTATTTT	CASSLDQGALGADTQYF
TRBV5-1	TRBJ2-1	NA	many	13	TGCGCCAGCAGCTTAGCAGGGAAGAATGAGCAGTTCTTC	CASSLAGKNEQFF
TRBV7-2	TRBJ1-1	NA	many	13	TGTGCCAGCAGCTTACGGCTGAACACTGAAGCTTTCTTT	CASSLRLNTEAFF